The 6 T cell receptor beta chains presented below share a single source sample, sequenced in a study of control samples from healthy donors and cancer patients. Clones were read by immunoSEQ multiplex PCR, and TCRdb kept only the in-frame ones, dropping some. The data hold about 96,000 clones, with 85% to 95% observed a single time. Sequenced sample: blood. Source of these receptors: a man aged 18 to 30 in good health.

The chain uses TRBV3-1 (or the pseudogene TRBV3-2) and TRBJ1-4; 8 positions agree with TRBD1. The CDR3 consists of 11 residues. Germline lookup yields CDR1 LGHDT and CDR2 YNNKEL (reference sequence). V lost 5 bases and J lost 12; bases outside the gene matches: 2. This chain's CDR3 is CASSKQGELFF. The CDR3 nucleotides are TGTGCCAGCAGCAAACAGGGGGAACTGTTTTTT.

This chain joins TRBV5-8 and TRBJ2-3; a possible D gene is TRBD2 (5 bases). The germline V gene encodes CDR1 SGHTS and CDR2 YDEGEE. CDR3 length: 17 residues. V shed 0 bases and J shed 7 bases, with 21 bases lying between them. CDR3 sequence: CASSLEWTGLGSNTQYF. The CDR3 DNA sequence: TGTGCCAGCAGCTTGGAATGGACGGGATTGGGCTCAAATACGCAGTATTTT.

V gene TRBV4-2 combines with J gene TRBJ1-6, with a possible D match to TRBD1 (6 bases). The CDR3 runs 16 residues. V was cut by 0 bases and J by 6 bases, with 12 bases left in between. Germline V gene data show CDR1 as LGHNA and CDR2 as YNFKEQ. The CDR3 coding sequence is TGTGCCAGCAGCCAAGAAACAGGGACTAGTAATTCACCCCTCCACTTT. It specifies CASSQETGTSNSPLHF.

This clone was picked up one time. The chain carries TRBV5-1 and TRBJ2-2; the D gene is possibly TRBD1 (5 bases). The germline V gene has CDR1 SGHRS and CDR2 YFSETQ. CDR3 length: 14 amino acids. V gave up 4 bases and J gave up 5 bases, with 12 bases separating them. The DNA of the CDR3 is TGCGCCAGCAGCCCAGGGCGGTCAACCGGGGAGCTGTTTTTT. Protein: CASSPGRSTGELFF.

The count of this clone is one. The chain employs TRBV5-1 and TRBJ1-1; no clear D gene. The ends were cut back, 0 bases at V and 4 bases at J, with 25 bases in the middle. From germline, CDR1 is SGHRS and CDR2 YFSETQ. The CDR3 covers 19 residues. CDR3: CASSLAPDPLQHIPTEAFF. The CDR3 bases are TGCGCCAGCAGCTTGGCTCCTGACCCTTTACAGCATATTCCCACTGAAGCTTTCTTT. The whole variable domain, remainder taken from reference TRBV5-1 and TRBJ1-1, is KAGVTQTPRYLIKTRGQQVTLSCSPISGHRSVSWYQQTPGQGLQFLFEYFSETQRNKGNFPGRFSGRQFSNSRSEMNVSTLELGDSALYLCASSLAPDPLQHIPTEAFFGQGTRLTVV.

V is TRBV10-3 and J is TRBJ1-5, with no clear D. The CDR3 totals 13 residues. Trimming took 2 bases from V and 3 from J, leaving 5 bases between them. Looked up from germline, CDR1 is ENHRY and CDR2 is SYGVKD. The CDR3 DNA follows: TGTGCCATCAGTGAGGGCTACAATCAGCCCCAGCATTTT. The encoded protein is CAISEGYNQPQHF.